The 30 T cell receptor beta chains below were found in one sample sequenced in a study of shared clonotypes between healthy human individuals. Naive CD8 cells lacked CD45RO, underwent positive selection for CCR7 and left out terminally differentiated effector memory CD45RA+ cells. Assay used: immunoSEQ multiplex PCR; TCRdb lists only in-frame clones, some missing. The table records around 650,000 clones, approximately 96% of them present only once. Sequencing input: naive CD8+ T cells sorted from blood. These receptors originate from a woman aged 25 to 39 in good health.

This rearrangement joins TRBV4-1 to TRBJ1-2, with TRBD1 as a possible D gene (6 bases). Between the trimmed V and J ends, which lost 0 bases and 5 bases, there was a span of 13 bases. From germline, CDR1 is MGHRA and CDR2 YSYEKL. There are 15 residues in the CDR3. The CDR3 sequence is CASSQDLVQGYGYTF. CDR3 bases: TGCGCCAGCAGCCAAGATCTGGTCCAGGGGTATGGCTACACCTTC.

V gene TRBV2 combines with J gene TRBJ2-5; D assignment may be TRBD1 or TRBD2 (5 bases each). Germline V gene lookup returns CDR1 SNHLY and CDR2 FYNNEI. This CDR3 has 15 residues. Trimming stripped 6 bases from V and 5 bases from J, with 19 bases between. The CDR3 region is CASRGVRGPRETQYF. In DNA form, the CDR3 reads TGTGCCAGCAGGGGGGTAAGGGGACCACGGGAGACCCAGTACTTC.

Points on this clone: Additional DNA sequences in this sample encode the identical CDR3. The chain recombines TRBV11-2 with TRBJ2-1; 7 bases map to TRBD2. The CDR3 spans 15 residues. Germline assignment: CDR1 SGHAT and CDR2 FQNNGV. Trimming at V came to 4 bases and at J to 0 bases, leaving 3 bases not matched to a gene. CDR3 sequence: CASSSGGSSYNEQFF. DNA for the CDR3: TGTGCCAGCAGCTCCGGGGGGAGCTCCTACAATGAGCAGTTCTTC.

This clone was detected only once. This sequence joins TRBV19 and TRBJ1-4, with a tentative D call TRBD1 (5 bases). V lost 0 bases, J lost 6 bases, and 17 bases lay in between. The CDR3 is 17 amino acids. Germline-derived CDR1 and CDR2 are LNHDA and SQIVND (reference sequence). CDR3 in amino acids: CASSIDPLKEGDEKLFF. As DNA, the CDR3 is TGTGCCAGTAGTATAGATCCCCTGAAGGAAGGGGATGAAAAACTGTTTTTT.

There are a few counts of this clone. Within the sample, other DNA sequences also encode this same CDR3. The chain is built from TRBV9 and TRBJ2-7; 7 nucleotides line up with TRBD1. V shed 0 bases, J shed 2 bases, and the junction held 2 bases outside the gene matches. This CDR3 is 14 amino acids long. Per the germline V gene, CDR1 is SGDLS and CDR2 is YYNGEE. CDR3 in amino acids: CASSVGQGAYEQYF. The CDR3 DNA reads TGTGCCAGCAGCGTAGGACAGGGCGCCTACGAGCAGTACTTC.

This rearrangement joins TRBV13 to TRBJ2-7; D is undetermined. The CDR3 sequence is 18 residues long. Trimming shortened V by 1 base and J by 1 base, and 20 bases separated the two germline ends. CDR1 and CDR2 from the germline V gene are PRHDT and FYEKMQ (reference sequence). The CDR3 region is CASSLAKRSVRSSYEQYF. CDR3 nucleotide sequence: TGTGCCAGCAGCTTAGCAAAGAGGAGCGTAAGGAGTTCCTACGAGCAGTACTTC.

This chain connects TRBV29-1 to TRBJ1-5, with a possible D match to TRBD1 (5 bases). CDR1 and CDR2 (germline): SQVTM, ANQGSEA. The CDR3 runs to 17 residues. The germline V and J ends were trimmed by 6 bases and 8 bases, with 29 bases remaining between them. In DNA form, the CDR3 reads TGCAGCGTGGACAACAGAGGGACGGCTGGTTTCTTAAAGCCCCAGCATTTT. Protein product: CSVDNRGTAGFLKPQHF. The variable domain in full, completed from reference TRBV29-1 and TRBJ1-5, reads SAVISQKPSRDICQRGTSLTIQCQVDSQVTMMFWYRQQPGQSLTLIATANQGSEATYESGFVIDKFPISRPNLTFSTLTVSNMSPEDSSIYLCSVDNRGTAGFLKPQHFGDGTRLSIL.

This chain uses TRBV7-9 with TRBJ2-7; weak D call: TRBD1 (6 bases). Trimming stripped 1 base from V and 2 bases from J, with 15 bases between. This CDR3 is 16 amino acids long. Germline V gene sequence: CDR1 SEHNR, CDR2 FQNEAQ (reference sequence). The CDR3 loop is CASSLVPGVRAYEQYF. DNA for the CDR3: TGTGCCAGCAGCTTAGTTCCAGGGGTTCGGGCCTACGAGCAGTACTTC. Complete variable domain (other parts from reference TRBV7-9 and TRBJ2-7): DTGVSQNPRHKITKRGQNVTFRCDPISEHNRLYWYRQTLGQGPEFLTYFQNEAQLEKSRLLSDRFSAERPKGSFSTLEIQRTEQGDSAMYLCASSLVPGVRAYEQYFGPGTRLTVT.

This chain links TRBV7-9 with TRBJ1-4; 9 bases line up with TRBD1. V shed 6 bases, J shed 8 bases, and the junction held 10 bases outside the gene matches. CDR1 and CDR2 (germline): SEHNR, FQNEAQ (reference sequence). The CDR3 loop spans 15 amino acids. CDR3 region: CASSSMTGGYEKLFF. CDR3 sequence (DNA): TGTGCCAGCAGTTCGATGACAGGGGGTTACGAAAAACTGTTTTTT.

This chain uses TRBV9 with TRBJ2-1; 9 nucleotides line up with TRBD2. This CDR3 is 16 amino acids long. The junction had 8 bases not matched to a gene; V was cut back by 2 bases and J by 5 bases. Germline V CDR1 and CDR2: SGDLS, YYNGEE. CDR3 sequence (DNA): TGTGCCAGCAGCGTTCCGACTAGCGGAGTTAACAATGAGCAGTTCTTC. Amino acid sequence: CASSVPTSGVNNEQFF.

This chain joins TRBV27 and TRBJ2-4; D not resolved. From germline, CDR1 is MNHEY and CDR2 SMNVEV (reference sequence). This CDR3 has 13 amino acids. Trimming pared 6 bases from V and 5 bases from J, leaving 11 bases between. The CDR3 here is CASSPGRQNIQYF. CDR3 nucleotides: TGTGCCAGCAGCCCGGGCCGGCAAAACATTCAGTACTTC.

This chain connects TRBV5-6 to TRBJ2-7; D tentatively fits TRBD1 or TRBD2 (6 bases each). CDR3 length: 15 amino acids. V was trimmed by 0 bases and J by 2 bases, leaving 12 bases between them. The germline CDR1 and CDR2 sequences are SGHDT and YYEEEE. In nucleotides, the CDR3 is TGTGCCAGCAGCTTGGCACAGGGACTGGCCTACGAGCAGTACTTC. Translated, it gives CASSLAQGLAYEQYF.

This chain links TRBV28 with TRBJ1-1; no firm D call. The CDR3 sequence is 14 residues long. CDR1 and CDR2 (germline): MDHEN, SYDVKM. The V and J ends lost 5 bases and 4 bases respectively, with 14 bases between them. The CDR3 protein is CASSVVNRGTEAFF. The CDR3 nucleotides read TGTGCCAGCAGTGTCGTCAACCGGGGCACTGAAGCTTTCTTT.

This clone showed up just a few times. In nucleotides, the CDR3 is TGTGCCAGCAGCGGGACAGGGGGATCCTACGAGCAGTACTTC. Its translation: CASSGTGGSYEQYF. The chain joins TRBV9 to TRBJ2-7; TRBD1 aligns across 10 bases. The CDR3 consists of 14 residues. The junction had 1 base not matched to a gene; V was cut back by 3 bases and J by 1 base. Germline assignment: CDR1 SGDLS and CDR2 YYNGEE.

This chain links TRBV27 with TRBJ2-3, with no clear D. CDR1 is MNHEY and CDR2 is SMNVEV in the germline V gene (reference sequence). The CDR3 loop spans 14 amino acids. V shed 3 bases and J shed 3 bases, with 10 bases lying between them. CDR3 nucleotides: TGTGCCAGCAGTTTTATTGGAAGTACAGATACGCAGTATTTT. Protein product: CASSFIGSTDTQYF.

The J gene is TRBJ2-2, the V gene TRBV4-1, with 7 bases that match TRBD1. This CDR3 is 15 amino acids long. CDR1 and CDR2 from the germline V gene are MGHRA and YSYEKL. With V trimmed by 3 bases and J by 5 bases, 6 bases remained unmatched. CDR3 bases: TGCGCCAGCAGCCATAGGGACAGAGGGACCGGGGAGCTGTTTTTT. This translates into CASSHRDRGTGELFF.

On this clone itself: One end of the junction does not line up with germline, which may come from a read error. Other nucleotide sequences from this sample produce the same CDR3. The V and J genes are TRBV29-1 and TRBJ1-1; unclear D gene. The V gene's germline CDR1 is SQVTM and CDR2 ANQGSEA. The CDR3 runs 10 residues. The CDR3 sequence is CSVGHGEAFF. As DNA, the CDR3 is TGCAGCGTCGGTCACGGTGAAGCCTTCTTT.

V and J are TRBV19 and TRBJ2-2; 10 bases match TRBD2. Germline V gives CDR1 LNHDA, CDR2 SQIVND (reference sequence). The length of the CDR3 is 19 residues. After removal of 4 bases from V and 6 bases from J, the junction contained 17 bases not matched to a gene. This chain's CDR3 is CASSKGLAVYSPWSGELFF. The CDR3 bases are TGTGCCAGTAGTAAAGGACTAGCGGTATACTCCCCGTGGTCCGGGGAGCTGTTTTTT.

V and J are TRBV2 and TRBJ1-1; D unresolved. The germline V and J ends were trimmed by 8 bases and 3 bases, with 7 bases remaining between them. This CDR3 spans 11 amino acids. Per germline, CDR1 SNHLY and CDR2 FYNNEI. DNA for the CDR3: TGTGCCAGCTTCACCTACACTGAAGCTTTCTTT. The encoded protein is CASFTYTEAFF.

The chain carries TRBV4-1 and TRBJ1-2; D is perhaps TRBD1 (6 bases). With 1 base removed from V and 7 bases from J, the gap between germline ends came to 13 bases. Germline CDR1 MGHRA, CDR2 YSYEKL. This CDR3 region has 14 residues. The CDR3 region is CASSQGTALGGYTF. CDR3 nucleotide sequence: TGCGCCAGCAGCCAAGGGACAGCCTTAGGTGGCTACACCTTC.

The CDR3 here is CASSLDSNQPQHF. As DNA, the CDR3 is TGTGCCAGCAGCTTGGATAGCAATCAGCCCCAGCATTTT. The chain recombines TRBV5-5 with TRBJ1-5; D unresolved. The germline V gene has CDR1 SGHKS and CDR2 YYEKEE (reference sequence). CDR3 length equals 13 residues. V was cut by 0 bases and J by 0 bases, with 1 base left in between. The full variable domain, in which reference TRBV5-5 and TRBJ1-5 provide the parts outside the CDR3, is DAGVTQSPTHLIKTRGQQVTLRCSPISGHKSVSWYQQVLGQGPQFIFQYYEKEERGRGNFPDRFSARQFPNYSSELNVNALLLGDSALYLCASSLDSNQPQHFGDGTRLSIL.

This chain joins TRBV12-2 and TRBJ1-1. TRBV12-2 is deemed a pseudogene. The CDR3 spans 11 residues. The CDR3 here is CASRLREEAFF. CDR3 nucleotide sequence: TGTGCAAGTCGCTTAAGGGAAGAAGCTTTCTTT.

The CDR3 here is CASSLEQATNTGELFF. The CDR3 bases are TGTGCCAGCAGCTTAGAACAGGCTACGAACACCGGGGAGCTGTTTTTT. This chain connects TRBV11-2 to TRBJ2-2; a possible D gene is TRBD1 (5 bases). Germline V gene sequence: CDR1 SGHAT, CDR2 FQNNGV. V was trimmed by 0 bases and J by 0 bases, leaving 8 bases between them. The CDR3 has 16 residues.

V gene TRBV9 combines with J gene TRBJ1-2; D not resolved. The CDR3 extends over 14 amino acids. Trimming removed 0 bases at V and 3 bases at J, with 9 bases between. CDR1 and CDR2 from the germline V gene are SGDLS and YYNGEE. The CDR3: CASSVAGGDYGYTF. As DNA, the CDR3 is TGTGCCAGCAGCGTAGCTGGCGGCGACTATGGCTACACCTTC.

This sequence joins TRBV27 and TRBJ2-1; TRBD2 agrees at 8 bases. The CDR3 length is 14 residues. J was trimmed by 7 bases and V by 7 bases; bases with no gene match: 9. Looked up from germline, CDR1 is MNHEY and CDR2 is SMNVEV (reference sequence). The CDR3 loop is CASTSGGPRNEQFF. The CDR3 coding sequence is TGTGCCAGCACCTCGGGAGGGCCGAGGAATGAGCAGTTCTTC.

The CDR3 region has the DNA TGTGCCAGCAGTGAATGGAAAGGGTATCAGCCCCAGCATTTT. Translating gives CASSEWKGYQPQHF. The V and J genes are TRBV6-1 and TRBJ1-5; no definite D call. V shed 2 bases and J shed 5 bases, with 10 bases lying between them. Germline CDR1 MNHNS, CDR2 SASEGT. The CDR3 is 14 amino acids.

The chain is built from TRBV6-1 and TRBJ1-5; weak D call: TRBD1 (5 bases). Trimming left V 4 bases short and J 0 bases short, with 7 bases between. The CDR3 has 14 amino acids. Germline V gene lookup returns CDR1 MNHNS and CDR2 SASEGT. The CDR3 DNA follows: TGTGCCAGCAGTGGGAGGGGTAGCAATCAGCCCCAGCATTTT. This gives the protein CASSGRGSNQPQHF.

This rearrangement joins TRBV27 to TRBJ1-1; unclear D gene. The CDR3 extends over 13 amino acids. The germline V and J ends were trimmed by 3 bases and 1 base, with 6 bases remaining between them. Germline V CDR1 and CDR2: MNHEY, SMNVEV (reference sequence). The CDR3 DNA sequence: TGTGCCAGCAGTTTGATTGAGAACACTGAAGCTTTCTTT. Translation: CASSLIENTEAFF.

The chain uses TRBV4-2 and TRBJ2-7, with D hard to call. The CDR3 has 16 residues. Looked up from germline, CDR1 is LGHNA and CDR2 is YNFKEQ. The V end was cut by 3 bases, the J end by 0 bases, with 15 bases between. CDR3 in amino acids: CASSHRPAESSYEQYF. The CDR3 coding sequence is TGTGCCAGCAGCCACCGACCCGCCGAGAGCTCCTACGAGCAGTACTTC.

This clone has just a few counts. The genes are TRBV7-2 and TRBJ1-3; no reliable D call. V lost 2 bases and J lost 4, with 9 bases in between. Germline CDR1 SGHTA, CDR2 FQGNSA. This CDR3 is built from 14 residues. CDR3 nucleotides: TGTGCCAGCAGCTTAATGGATTGGGGAAACACCATATATTTT. Its translation: CASSLMDWGNTIYF.